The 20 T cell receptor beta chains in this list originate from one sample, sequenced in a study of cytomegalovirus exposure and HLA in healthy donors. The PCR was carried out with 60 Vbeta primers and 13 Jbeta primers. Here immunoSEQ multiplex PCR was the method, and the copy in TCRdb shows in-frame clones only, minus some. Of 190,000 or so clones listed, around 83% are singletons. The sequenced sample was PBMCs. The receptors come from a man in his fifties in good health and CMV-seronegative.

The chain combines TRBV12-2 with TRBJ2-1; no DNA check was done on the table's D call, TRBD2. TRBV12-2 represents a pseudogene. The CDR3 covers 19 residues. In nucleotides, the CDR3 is TGTGCAAGTCGCCAACCCCGGGCTCCAACTAGCGGGAGAGAGAATGAGCAGTTCTTC. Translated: CASRQPRAPTSGRENEQFF.

This CDR3 is CASTPRGFGETQYF. CDR3 DNA: TGTGCCAGCACCCCGAGGGGGTTTGGAGAGACCCAGTACTTC. The chain carries TRBV6-6 and TRBJ2-5, with a weak D call TRBD1 (6 bases). The CDR3 loop spans 14 amino acids. V lost 7 bases and J lost 4, with 16 bases in between. Germline V gene lookup returns CDR1 MNHNY and CDR2 SVGAGI (reference sequence).

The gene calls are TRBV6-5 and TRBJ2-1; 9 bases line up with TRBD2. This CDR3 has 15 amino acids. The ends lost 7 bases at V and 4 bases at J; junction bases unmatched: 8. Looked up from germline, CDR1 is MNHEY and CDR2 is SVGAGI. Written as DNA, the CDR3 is TGTGCCAGCACCTCGGAGAGCGGGGGGTACAATGAGCAGTTCTTC. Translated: CASTSESGGYNEQFF.

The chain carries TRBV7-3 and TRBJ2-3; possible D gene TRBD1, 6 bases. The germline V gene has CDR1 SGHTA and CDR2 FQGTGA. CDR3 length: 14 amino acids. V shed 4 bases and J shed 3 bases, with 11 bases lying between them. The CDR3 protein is CASSSRQDTDTQYF. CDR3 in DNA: TGTGCCAGCAGCTCAAGACAGGATACAGATACGCAGTATTTT.

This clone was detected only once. CDR3 in amino acids: CAIRDTLGSGNTIYF. Here the CDR3 DNA reads TGTGCCATCAGGGACACCCTCGGCTCTGGAAACACCATATATTTT. The chain employs TRBV10-3 and TRBJ1-3; D might be TRBD1 (5 bases). CDR3 length equals 15 residues. Per germline, CDR1 ENHRY and CDR2 SYGVKD. V was cut by 6 bases and J by 0 bases, with 12 bases left in between.

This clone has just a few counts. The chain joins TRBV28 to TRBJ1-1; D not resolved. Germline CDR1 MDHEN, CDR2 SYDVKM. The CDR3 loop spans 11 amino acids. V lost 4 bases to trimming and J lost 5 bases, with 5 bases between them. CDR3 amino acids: CASSWRTEAFF. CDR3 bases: TGTGCCAGCAGTTGGAGAACTGAAGCTTTCTTT.

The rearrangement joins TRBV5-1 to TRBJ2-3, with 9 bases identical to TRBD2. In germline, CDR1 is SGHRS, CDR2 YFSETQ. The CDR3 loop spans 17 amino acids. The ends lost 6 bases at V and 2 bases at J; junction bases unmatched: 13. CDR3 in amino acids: CASTPNSGTSSTDTQYF. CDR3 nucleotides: TGCGCCAGCACCCCGAATTCCGGGACTAGCTCCACAGATACGCAGTATTTT.

The CDR3 region has the DNA TGTGCCAGCAGTTCCGGTAGCAGCGGGAGAGCGAACACCGGGGAGCTGTTTTTT. Encoded protein: CASSSGSSGRANTGELFF. J is TRBJ2-2 and V is TRBV28; TRBD2 agrees at 8 bases. CDR1 and CDR2 (germline): MDHEN, SYDVKM. Trimming at V came to 4 bases and at J to 0 bases, leaving 10 bases not matched to a gene. The CDR3 is made up of 18 amino acids. Using reference TRBV28 and TRBJ2-2 for the parts outside the CDR3, the full variable domain is DVKVTQSSRYLVKRTGEKVFLECVQDMDHENMFWYRQDPGLGLRLIYFSYDVKMKEKGDIPEGYSVSREKKERFSLILESASTNQTSMYLCASSSGSSGRANTGELFFGEGSRLTVL.

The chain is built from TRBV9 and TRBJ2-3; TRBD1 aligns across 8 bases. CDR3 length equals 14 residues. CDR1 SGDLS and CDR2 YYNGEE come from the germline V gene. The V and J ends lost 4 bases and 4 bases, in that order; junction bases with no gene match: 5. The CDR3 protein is CASSPTGGPDTQYF. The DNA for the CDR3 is TGTGCCAGCAGCCCCACAGGGGGGCCAGATACGCAGTATTTT.

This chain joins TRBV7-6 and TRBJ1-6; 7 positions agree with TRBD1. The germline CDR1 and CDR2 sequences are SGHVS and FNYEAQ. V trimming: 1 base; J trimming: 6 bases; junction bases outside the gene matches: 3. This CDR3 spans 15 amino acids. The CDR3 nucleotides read TGTGCCAGCAGCTTAGGACAGGGATCTAATTCACCCCTCCACTTT. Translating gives CASSLGQGSNSPLHF.

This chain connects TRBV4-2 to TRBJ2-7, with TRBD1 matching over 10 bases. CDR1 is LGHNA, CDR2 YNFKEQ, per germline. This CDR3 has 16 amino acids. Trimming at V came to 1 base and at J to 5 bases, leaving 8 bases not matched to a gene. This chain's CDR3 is CASSQGGQGKGDEQYF. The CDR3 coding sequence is TGTGCCAGCAGCCAAGGGGGACAGGGGAAAGGGGACGAGCAGTACTTC.

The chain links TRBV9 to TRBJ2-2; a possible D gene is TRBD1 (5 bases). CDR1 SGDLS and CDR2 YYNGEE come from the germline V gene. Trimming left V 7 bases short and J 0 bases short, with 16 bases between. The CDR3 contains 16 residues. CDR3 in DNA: TGTGCCAGCGGAAGGGGTCCCGGGTCGAACACCGGGGAGCTGTTTTTT. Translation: CASGRGPGSNTGELFF.

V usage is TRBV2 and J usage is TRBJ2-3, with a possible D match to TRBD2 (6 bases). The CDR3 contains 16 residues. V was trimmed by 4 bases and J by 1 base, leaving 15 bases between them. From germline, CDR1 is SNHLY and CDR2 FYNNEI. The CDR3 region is CASSVSLGGGTDTQYF. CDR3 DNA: TGTGCCAGCAGTGTAAGTTTGGGAGGTGGCACAGATACGCAGTATTTT. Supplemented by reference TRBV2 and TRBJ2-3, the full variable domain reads EPEVTQTPSHQVTQMGQEVILRCVPISNHLYFYWYRQILGQKVEFLVSFYNNEISEKSEIFDDQFSVERPDGSNFTLKIRSTKLEDSAMYFCASSVSLGGGTDTQYFGPGTRLTVL.

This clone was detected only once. In DNA, the CDR3 is TGTGCCAGCAGCCCTCAGGGGGCGGGAGCAATGATGCAGTACTTC. It encodes CASSPQGAGAMMQYF. This rearrangement joins TRBV7-3 to TRBJ2-7; a weak D match, TRBD1 (8 bases). CDR3 length equals 15 residues. The V gene lost 5 bases and the J gene lost 9 bases, with 23 bases spanning the gap. Germline V gene data show CDR1 as SGHTA and CDR2 as FQGTGA.

The CDR3 coding sequence is TGCGCCAGCAGCTTGGGCCAGGGGACTCAGCCCCAGCATTTT. As protein: CASSLGQGTQPQHF. This chain joins TRBV5-1 and TRBJ1-5, with D perhaps matching TRBD1 (6 bases). Trimming took 0 bases from V and 6 from J, leaving 10 bases between them. CDR3 length equals 14 residues. The germline V gene has CDR1 SGHRS and CDR2 YFSETQ.

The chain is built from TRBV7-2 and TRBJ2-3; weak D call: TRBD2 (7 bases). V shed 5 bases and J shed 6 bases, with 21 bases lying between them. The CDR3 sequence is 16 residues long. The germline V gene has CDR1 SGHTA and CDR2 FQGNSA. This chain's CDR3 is CASSPQRGGARDTQYF. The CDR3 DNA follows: TGTGCCAGCAGCCCACAACGTGGGGGGGCACGGGATACGCAGTATTTT.

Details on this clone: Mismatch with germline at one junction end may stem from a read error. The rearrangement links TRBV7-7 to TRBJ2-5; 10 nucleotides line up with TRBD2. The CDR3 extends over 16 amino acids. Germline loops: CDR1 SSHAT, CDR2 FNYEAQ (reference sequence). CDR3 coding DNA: TGTGCTAGCAGCTTAGCAAGGACTAGCGGACAAGAGACCCAGTACTTC. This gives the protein CASSLARTSGQETQYF.

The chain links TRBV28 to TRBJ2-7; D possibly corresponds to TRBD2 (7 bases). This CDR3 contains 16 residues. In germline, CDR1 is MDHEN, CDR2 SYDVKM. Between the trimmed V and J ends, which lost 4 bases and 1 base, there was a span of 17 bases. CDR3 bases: TGTGCCAGCAGTTCCGTGGGGGGGGGCCCTTCCTACGAGCAGTACTTC. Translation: CASSSVGGGPSYEQYF.

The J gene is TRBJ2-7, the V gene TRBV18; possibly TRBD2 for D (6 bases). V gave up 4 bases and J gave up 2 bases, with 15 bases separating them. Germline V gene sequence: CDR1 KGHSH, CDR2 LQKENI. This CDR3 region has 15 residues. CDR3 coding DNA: TGTGCCAGCTCACGGCCAGGGACTGGCACCTACGAGCAGTACTTC. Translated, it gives CASSRPGTGTYEQYF.

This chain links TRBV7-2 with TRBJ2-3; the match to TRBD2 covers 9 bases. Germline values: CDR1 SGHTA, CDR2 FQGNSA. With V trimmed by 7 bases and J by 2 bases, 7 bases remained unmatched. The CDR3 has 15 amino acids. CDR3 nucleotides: TGTGCCAGCAAAACTAGCGGGTACTCCACAGATACGCAGTATTTT. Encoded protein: CASKTSGYSTDTQYF.